The 18 T cell receptor beta chains presented below share a single source sample, sequenced in a study of blood T cell repertoires in COVID-19. Here immunoSEQ multiplex PCR was the method, and the copy in TCRdb shows in-frame clones only, minus some. The sample has around 220,000 clones, 80% seen once. Source material: peripheral blood. The receptors were sampled from a human donor in a cohort sampled during active COVID-19.

This clone was counted a few times. This chain joins TRBV2 and TRBJ2-1; a weak D match, TRBD2 (5 bases). Germline-derived CDR1 and CDR2 are SNHLY and FYNNEI. The length of the CDR3 is 15 residues. Trimming stripped 5 bases from V and 0 bases from J, with 11 bases between. The CDR3 region has the DNA TGTGCCAGCAGTAGGGAGCTGACCTCCTACAATGAGCAGTTCTTC. It specifies CASSRELTSYNEQFF.

This clone has a single count. The V call is TRBV11-2, the J call TRBJ1-6; possible D gene TRBD1, 6 bases. Germline V gives CDR1 SGHAT, CDR2 FQNNGV. The CDR3 has 16 amino acids. Trimming stripped 5 bases from V and 6 bases from J, with 17 bases between. The CDR3 is CASSRLTDRTNSPLHF. CDR3 DNA sequence: TGTGCCAGCAGCCGATTAACCGACAGGACTAATTCACCCCTCCACTTT. The variable domain in full, with the rest retrieved from reference TRBV11-2 and TRBJ1-6, is EAGVAQSPRYKIIEKRQSVAFWCNPISGHATLYWYQQILGQGPKLLIQFQNNGVVDDSQLPKDRFSAERLKGVDSTLKIQPAKLEDSAVYLCASSRLTDRTNSPLHFGNGTRLTVT.

The rearrangement links TRBV28 to TRBJ2-7; 9 bases line up with TRBD2. Unmatched junction bases numbered 11, after V lost 4 bases and J lost 7 bases. This CDR3 is 15 amino acids long. The germline V gene encodes CDR1 MDHEN and CDR2 SYDVKM. CDR3 DNA: TGTGCCAGCAGTTCAGGAGGACTAGCGCGGCTTGAGCAGTACTTC. It translates to CASSSGGLARLEQYF.

The rearrangement joins TRBV5-1 to TRBJ2-1; the match to TRBD2 covers 8 bases. From germline, CDR1 is SGHRS and CDR2 YFSETQ. The V and J ends lost 0 bases and 2 bases, in that order; junction bases with no gene match: 10. This CDR3 comprises 18 residues. The CDR3 coding sequence is TGCGCCAGCAGCTTGGTGGGCGCGGGAGGTGTACCCTACAATGAGCAGTTCTTC. Its translation is CASSLVGAGGVPYNEQFF. Filled out from reference TRBV5-1 and TRBJ2-1, the complete variable domain reads KAGVTQTPRYLIKTRGQQVTLSCSPISGHRSVSWYQQTPGQGLQFLFEYFSETQRNKGNFPGRFSGRQFSNSRSEMNVSTLELGDSALYLCASSLVGAGGVPYNEQFFGPGTRLTVL.

The table lists this clone with a few counts. This sequence joins TRBV3-1 (or the pseudogene TRBV3-2) and TRBJ1-2, with unresolved D. The V end was cut by 5 bases, the J end by 5 bases, with 12 bases between. The CDR3 runs to 13 residues. CDR1 LGHDT and CDR2 YNNKEL come from the germline V gene (reference sequence). The CDR3 reads CASSSTNLYGYTF. The DNA for the CDR3 is TGTGCCAGCAGCTCGACAAACCTATATGGCTACACCTTC.

V is TRBV7-6 and J is TRBJ2-7; a weak D match, TRBD2 (6 bases). V shed 4 bases and J shed 7 bases, with 17 bases lying between them. Germline lookup yields CDR1 SGHVS and CDR2 FNYEAQ. The CDR3 consists of 14 residues. Here the CDR3 DNA reads TGTGCCAGCAGCTCCCTGGGAGCGGGCGGAGAGCAGTACTTC. It yields the protein CASSSLGAGGEQYF.

The V and J genes are TRBV28 and TRBJ2-5, with 9 positions matching TRBD2. The trim removed 5 bases at V and 5 bases at J, leaving 18 bases unmatched. Germline CDR1 is MDHEN and CDR2 is SYDVKM. The CDR3 loop spans 18 amino acids. The CDR3 DNA sequence: TGTGCCAGCAGTCATACCGAAAACCTAGCGGGACCAGGGGAGACCCAGTACTTC. Its translation: CASSHTENLAGPGETQYF.

A note on this clone: This CDR3 is also generated by other DNA sequences in the sample. The V gene is TRBV9, the J gene TRBJ1-1; no firm D call. Trimming took 0 bases from V and 1 from J, leaving 4 bases between them. Germline V gene lookup returns CDR1 SGDLS and CDR2 YYNGEE. The CDR3 extends over 13 amino acids. CDR3 loop: CASSVGRNTEAFF. Written as DNA, the CDR3 is TGTGCCAGCAGCGTAGGGAGGAACACTGAAGCTTTCTTT.

This clone was recorded a few times. This chain uses TRBV18 with TRBJ2-2, with a possible D match to TRBD1 (6 bases). The V gene's germline CDR1 is KGHSH and CDR2 LQKENI. The CDR3 contains 16 residues. Trimming shortened V by 6 bases and J by 1 base, and 15 bases separated the two germline ends. CDR3 residues: CASSPLWGRNTGELFF. The DNA of the CDR3 is TGTGCCAGCTCGCCCCTGTGGGGGCGGAACACCGGGGAGCTGTTTTTT.

This sequence joins TRBV28 and TRBJ1-3, with D possibly being TRBD1 (6 bases). Trimming took 5 bases from V and 5 from J, leaving 7 bases between them. The CDR3 loop spans 12 amino acids. CDR1 MDHEN and CDR2 SYDVKM come from the germline V gene. The CDR3 loop reads CASSTGRNTIYF. The DNA for the CDR3 is TGTGCCAGCAGTACAGGGAGAAACACCATATATTTT.

V is TRBV7-2 and J is TRBJ2-7, with D possibly TRBD1 on 6 matching bases. The CDR3 has 13 amino acids. CDR1 and CDR2 (germline): SGHTA, FQGNSA. Trimming cost V 3 bases and J 3 bases, with 9 bases left between them. Here the CDR3 reads CASSFGQFYEQYF. CDR3 sequence (DNA): TGTGCCAGCAGCTTCGGACAGTTCTACGAGCAGTACTTC.

The gene calls are TRBV7-3 and TRBJ2-5, with 9 bases identical to TRBD1. V shed 4 bases, J shed 4 bases, and the junction held 7 bases outside the gene matches. CDR3 length equals 15 residues. Germline values: CDR1 SGHTA, CDR2 FQGTGA. This CDR3 reads CASSWSDRGIETQYF. The CDR3 nucleotides are TGTGCCAGCAGCTGGTCGGACAGGGGAATAGAGACCCAGTACTTC.

The V call is TRBV7-9, the J call TRBJ2-1; 7 nucleotides agree with TRBD1. This CDR3 is 16 amino acids long. In germline, CDR1 is SEHNR, CDR2 FQNEAQ (reference sequence). V shed 4 bases and J 7 bases; nucleotides not matched to a gene: 13. CDR3 amino acids: CASSSHQTGTSNEQFF. CDR3 nucleotides: TGTGCCAGCAGCTCCCACCAGACAGGGACCTCAAATGAGCAGTTCTTC.

The chain couples TRBV4-3 to TRBJ1-4; D unclear. The CDR3 length is 15 residues. CDR1 is LGHNA, CDR2 YSLEER, per germline. Trimming pared 1 base from V and 3 bases from J, leaving 9 bases between. CDR3 bases: TGCGCCAGCAGCCAAGCCAGGTTCTCTAATGAAAAACTGTTTTTT. Its translation: CASSQARFSNEKLFF.

This clone appeared once. This chain uses TRBV7-2 with TRBJ2-7; 8 bases fit TRBD1. The germline CDR1 and CDR2 sequences are SGHTA and FQGNSA. With V trimmed by 4 bases and J by 2 bases, 10 bases remained unmatched. This CDR3 has 16 amino acids. The CDR3 protein is CASSSRQGALPYEQYF. The DNA for the CDR3 is TGTGCCAGCAGCTCTCGCCAGGGGGCCCTTCCCTACGAGCAGTACTTC.

J is TRBJ2-7 and V is TRBV5-6; D may be TRBD2 (6 bases). Looked up from germline, CDR1 is SGHDT and CDR2 is YYEEEE. The CDR3 is 15 amino acids. V was shortened by 4 bases and J by 7 bases, with 21 bases between the two germline ends. The CDR3 sequence is CASSQGGTSPREQYF. Here the CDR3 DNA reads TGTGCCAGCAGCCAAGGAGGGACCTCGCCTAGGGAGCAGTACTTC.

The CDR3 sequence: CASSSRQGDGGYTF. The CDR3 bases are TGTGCCAGCAGTTCCCGACAGGGGGATGGTGGCTACACCTTC. The chain combines TRBV28 with TRBJ1-2, with 9 bases aligning to TRBD1. CDR3 length: 14 residues. The V gene's germline CDR1 is MDHEN and CDR2 SYDVKM. V was pared by 4 bases and J by 7 bases, with 7 bases of the junction left unmatched.

CDR3 sequence reads: CASSLVGGPNQPQHF. In DNA, the CDR3 is TGTGCCAGCAGCTTAGTGGGGGGTCCCAATCAGCCCCAGCATTTT. The chain recombines TRBV7-2 with TRBJ1-5; TRBD1 is a possible D gene (5 bases). Germline CDR1 SGHTA, CDR2 FQGNSA. The V and J ends lost 1 base and 3 bases respectively, with 10 bases between them. The length of the CDR3 is 15 residues.